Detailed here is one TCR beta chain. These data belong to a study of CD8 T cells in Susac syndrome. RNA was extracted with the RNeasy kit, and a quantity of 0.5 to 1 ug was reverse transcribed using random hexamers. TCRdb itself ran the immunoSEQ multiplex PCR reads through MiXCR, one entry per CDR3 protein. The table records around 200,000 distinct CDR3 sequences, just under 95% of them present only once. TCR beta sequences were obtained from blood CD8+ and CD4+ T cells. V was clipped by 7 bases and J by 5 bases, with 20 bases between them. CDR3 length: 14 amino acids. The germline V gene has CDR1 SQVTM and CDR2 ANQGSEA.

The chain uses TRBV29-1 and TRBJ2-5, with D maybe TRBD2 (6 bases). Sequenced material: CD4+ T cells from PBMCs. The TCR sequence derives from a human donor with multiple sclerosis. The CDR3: CSALTVAGTETQYF. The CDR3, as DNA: TGCAGCGCCCTTACCGTGGCGGGGACGGAGACCCAGTACTTC.